The 2 T cell receptor beta chains in this list originate from one sample, sequenced in a study of blood T cell repertoires in COVID-19. Profiling relied on immunoSEQ multiplex PCR, and the TCRdb table lists in-frame clones only, not all of them. The table records some 310,000 clones, nearly 90% of them present only once. Input material: PBMCs or T cells enriched from blood (not recorded which). Receptors originate from a woman in her 30s who had recovered from COVID-19.

The chain has TRBV2 and TRBJ1-2; D may be TRBD1 (6 bases). This CDR3 is 14 amino acids long. V was trimmed by 3 bases and J by 3 bases, leaving 11 bases between them. Germline V lookup: CDR1 SNHLY, CDR2 FYNNEI. DNA of the CDR3: TGTGCCAGCAGTGATCAGGGGTTGGACTATGGCTACACCTTC. This translates into CASSDQGLDYGYTF.

The chain links TRBV28 to TRBJ1-2; 7 positions match TRBD1. The CDR3 is 18 residues long. With 6 bases clipped from V and 0 bases from J, the junction kept 16 bases outside the gene matches. Germline V gives CDR1 MDHEN, CDR2 SYDVKM. The CDR3, as DNA: TGTGCCAGCAGCGTCAGATATACTCGACAGGGAGCTAACTATGGCTACACCTTC. This translates into CASSVRYTRQGANYGYTF.